This TCR beta chain originates from a study of T-cell reconstitution after alpha-beta-depleted transplantation in children (dated by TCRdb to 2015 to 2016). As for the study more broadly: Using TCR repertoire profiling, the study quantitatively followed how T-cell immune reconstitution unfolded in children after TCRalphabeta/CD19-depleted allogeneic hematopoietic cell transplantation.

Between the V and J ends, shortened by 5 bases and 0 bases respectively, the junction contains 11 bases. From its cysteine to its phenylalanine, the CDR3 spans 15 amino acids. The DNA shown is the 45-base CDR3, in frame from base 1. The library was made by PCR. Sequencing took place on an Illumina HiSeq 2500. Molecular barcoding was employed in the preparation of TCR libraries, with unique molecular identifiers being used to normalize TCRbeta repertoire quantification. In-frame beta chains were kept once TCRdb had trimmed the public reads at Q25 with fastp and called clones with MiXCR. Rows are unified per CDR3 protein, each entry keeping the most common DNA and genes. Recorded for this sample are roughly 590,000 distinct CDR3 sequences; approximately 15% of them occurred a single time. The ten largest clones capture approximately 1% of the sample. This clonotype was observed at least ten times. The antigen it recognizes is unknown. One base away there is no much larger clone; base qualities are not given.

The rearranged segments are TRBV12-3 or TRBV12-4 and TRBJ1-5; the D gene remains uncertain. Source: PBMCs from the stem cell graft donor, taken from the stem cell graft. The clonotype comes from a human donor who donated a stem cell graft to a child with acute myeloid leukemia. The encoded CDR3 is CASSEPIYSNQPQHF. In nucleotide form, the sequence is TGTGCCAGCAGTGAGCCGATTTATAGCAATCAGCCCCAGCATTTT.